The next 5 T cell receptor beta chains were all read from a single sample in a study of blood T cell repertoires in COVID-19 (dated by TCRdb to 2018 to 2020). The receptor library was made with the immunoSEQ multiplex PCR assay. As stored in TCRdb, this immuneACCESS dataset retains in-frame rearrangements with V and J assigned. A fraction of the clones does not appear; measured against another copy, unresolved V genes explain less than half of the discrepancy, and the remainder lacks a known reason. The sample has about 190,000 clones on record, roughly 80% of them singletons. The ten largest clones take up around 11% of the sample. The source material was peripheral blood. Receptors originate from a woman aged 50 to 60 with acute or convalescent COVID-19.

This chain connects TRBV29-1 to TRBJ2-1; TRBD2 agrees at 10 bases. Germline values: CDR1 SQVTM, CDR2 ANQGSEA. The CDR3 covers 14 residues. The ends lost 6 bases at V and 2 bases at J; junction bases unmatched: 4. The CDR3 here is CSVTSGSTYNEQFF. In nucleotides, the CDR3 is TGCAGCGTGACTAGCGGGTCGACCTACAATGAGCAGTTCTTC.

The rearrangement links TRBV7-9 to TRBJ1-1; 8 bases map to TRBD1. This CDR3 has 14 amino acids. The V and J ends lost 1 base and 11 bases, in that order; junction bases with no gene match: 9. Germline CDR1 is SEHNR and CDR2 is FQNEAQ (reference sequence). CDR3 loop: CASSLVPGGSGAFF. CDR3 coding DNA: TGTGCCAGCAGCTTAGTTCCAGGGGGCTCCGGGGCTTTCTTT.

The gene calls are TRBV7-6 and TRBJ2-1; D is uncertain. Germline CDR1 reads SGHVS; CDR2 reads FNYEAQ. The V gene lost 2 bases and the J gene lost 7 bases, with 15 bases spanning the gap. The CDR3 is 15 amino acids. Here the CDR3 reads CASSLKYESPNEQFF. DNA of the CDR3: TGTGCCAGCAGCTTAAAGTATGAGAGCCCTAATGAGCAGTTCTTC.

This clone showed up just a few times. The chain is built from TRBV2 and TRBJ1-2; D is ambiguous. V lost 8 bases and J lost 2, with 9 bases in between. This CDR3 is 12 amino acids long. Germline V CDR1 and CDR2: SNHLY, FYNNEI. DNA of the CDR3: TGTGCCAGCTCTCAGTGGAACTATGGCTACACCTTC. Its translation is CASSQWNYGYTF.

The chain uses TRBV6-5 and TRBJ1-6; 10 nucleotides match TRBD1. V shed 10 bases and J 10 bases; nucleotides not matched to a gene: 10. The CDR3 sequence is 14 residues long. The germline gives CDR1 MNHEY, CDR2 SVGAGI. The CDR3 sequence is CATDPDRGRSPLHF. The CDR3, as DNA: TGTGCCACCGACCCCGACAGGGGGCGATCACCCCTCCACTTT.